Shown below are 29 T cell receptor beta chains from a single sample sequenced in a study of T cell responses to AZD1222 COVID-19 vaccine. Using immunoSEQ multiplex PCR, the repertoire was profiled, and TCRdb retains in-frame clones only, with some absent. The sample lists around 110,000 clones, 70% to 90% seen once, with about 8.8% in the top ten. The sample consisted of peripheral blood, taken on day 0 of AZD1222 vaccination. The receptor source for this set is an adult in good health.

The table lists this clone with a few counts. The chain carries TRBV2 and TRBJ2-2, with TRBD2 matching 7 bases. Per germline, CDR1 SNHLY and CDR2 FYNNEI. Unmatched junction bases numbered 3, after V lost 4 bases and J lost 4 bases. CDR3 length equals 14 residues. Written as DNA, the CDR3 is TGTGCCAGCAGTGCGTCGGGGGGCACCGGGGAGCTGTTTTTT. Encoded protein: CASSASGGTGELFF.

V and J are TRBV2 and TRBJ2-3; 10 bases align to TRBD1. Germline CDR1 and CDR2: SNHLY and FYNNEI. This CDR3 is built from 15 residues. Trimming removed 5 bases from V and 4 bases from J; junction bases left unmatched: 6. CDR3 region: CASSPDRGRADTQYF. CDR3 nucleotides: TGTGCCAGCAGTCCGGACAGGGGGAGAGCAGATACGCAGTATTTT.

V usage is TRBV7-9 and J usage is TRBJ1-1; D possibly corresponds to TRBD1 (6 bases). Germline-derived CDR1 and CDR2 are SEHNR and FQNEAQ (reference sequence). The CDR3 extends over 12 amino acids. V shed 2 bases and J shed 7 bases, with 8 bases lying between them. CDR3 sequence reads: CASSLNRVEAFF. Written as DNA, the CDR3 is TGTGCCAGCAGCTTAAACAGGGTTGAAGCTTTCTTT. Supplemented by reference TRBV7-9 and TRBJ1-1, the full variable domain reads DTGVSQNPRHKITKRGQNVTFRCDPISEHNRLYWYRQTLGQGPEFLTYFQNEAQLEKSRLLSDRFSAERPKGSFSTLEIQRTEQGDSAMYLCASSLNRVEAFFGQGTRLTVV.

V and J are TRBV5-1 and TRBJ2-3; D gene ambiguous. The V end lost 5 bases, the J end lost 1 base, and 5 bases lay between the germline ends. CDR1 and CDR2 (germline): SGHRS, YFSETQ. The CDR3 consists of 12 residues. The DNA of the CDR3 is TGCGCCAGCAGTAGGGGCACAGATACGCAGTATTTT. Protein: CASSRGTDTQYF.

The V and J genes are TRBV27 and TRBJ2-1; 7 bases map to TRBD1. Germline V gene data show CDR1 as MNHEY and CDR2 as SMNVEV (reference sequence). J lost 4 bases, V lost 6 bases, and 6 bases had no gene match. The CDR3 runs 14 residues. The CDR3 loop reads CASRPTGQYNEQFF. The CDR3, as DNA: TGTGCCAGCAGACCGACAGGGCAGTACAATGAGCAGTTCTTC.

CDR3 in amino acids: CATSDSGTSTDTQYF. In DNA form, the CDR3 reads TGTGCCACCAGTGATTCGGGGACTAGCACAGATACGCAGTATTTT. The chain joins TRBV24-1 to TRBJ2-3; perhaps TRBD2 as D (6 bases). The CDR3 loop spans 15 amino acids. Between the trimmed V and J ends, which lost 2 bases and 0 bases, there was a span of 8 bases. Germline values: CDR1 KGHDR, CDR2 SFDVKD.

The CDR3 DNA is TGTGCCACCCGACAGGCCAATGACTATGGCTACACCTTC. Translation: CATRQANDYGYTF. The rearrangement uses TRBV19 and TRBJ1-2; tentative D call: TRBD1 (6 bases). The CDR3 is 13 residues long. Deletions cut 10 bases from V and 3 bases from J, with 15 bases between. CDR1 is LNHDA and CDR2 is SQIVND in the germline V gene (reference sequence).

This clone was counted a single time. The chain recombines TRBV7-6 with TRBJ2-3, with 13 bases fitting TRBD2. The CDR3 totals 16 residues. The junction had 12 bases not matched to a gene; V was cut back by 5 bases and J by 10 bases. Per the germline V gene, CDR1 is SGHVS and CDR2 is FNYEAQ. The CDR3 bases are TGTGCCAGCAGCCCAGGACTAGCGGGAGAGGTGTTCGCGCAGTATTTT. Translating it yields CASSPGLAGEVFAQYF.

This clone was counted between two and nine times. The chain carries TRBV7-2 and TRBJ1-3, with 7 bases fitting TRBD1. The CDR3 totals 18 residues. CDR1 and CDR2 from the germline V gene are SGHTA and FQGNSA. J was trimmed by 0 bases and V by 2 bases; bases with no gene match: 10. Written as DNA, the CDR3 is TGTGCCAGCAGCTTAACCGGGACAGCCATACTCTCTGGAAACACCATATATTTT. It is translated as CASSLTGTAILSGNTIYF.

The chain joins TRBV9 to TRBJ2-3; 9 positions match TRBD1. Unmatched junction bases numbered 17, after V lost 3 bases and J lost 3 bases. Looked up from germline, CDR1 is SGDLS and CDR2 is YYNGEE. The CDR3 contains 19 residues. The CDR3 nucleotides are TGTGCCAGCAGCGATCAAAGGGGACAGGGTTCAGTTTTGACAGATACGCAGTATTTT. It yields the protein CASSDQRGQGSVLTDTQYF.

CDR3 sequence: CASSGAGGNQPQHF. CDR3 DNA sequence: TGTGCCAGCAGCGGGGCTGGGGGCAATCAGCCCCAGCATTTT. The J gene is TRBJ1-5, the V gene TRBV5-6, with D maybe TRBD1 (5 bases). Germline loops: CDR1 SGHDT, CDR2 YYEEEE. The ends were cut back, 4 bases at V and 2 bases at J, with 10 bases in the middle. The CDR3 is 14 residues long.

This clone turned up a few times. The rearrangement links TRBV2 to TRBJ2-6; D unresolved. The germline CDR1 and CDR2 sequences are SNHLY and FYNNEI. The CDR3 length is 14 residues. V was pared by 4 bases and J by 0 bases, with 4 bases between. The CDR3 here is CASSASSGANVLTF. DNA for the CDR3: TGTGCCAGCAGTGCCAGCTCTGGGGCCAACGTCCTGACTTTC.

The V call is TRBV28, the J call TRBJ1-5; 7 positions match TRBD1. Germline loops: CDR1 MDHEN, CDR2 SYDVKM. CDR3 length: 17 amino acids. With V trimmed by 5 bases and J by 0 bases, 10 bases remained unmatched. The CDR3 DNA is TGTGCCAGCAGTCCAACCGGGACAGTATATAGCAATCAGCCCCAGCATTTT. As protein: CASSPTGTVYSNQPQHF.

This chain joins TRBV15 and TRBJ2-2; maybe TRBD1 (6 bases). The CDR3 has 16 amino acids. The ends were cut back, 1 base at V and 0 bases at J, with 9 bases in the middle. Germline CDR1 reads LNHNV; CDR2 reads YYDKDF (reference sequence). CDR3 in amino acids: CATSRARGPNTGELFF. DNA for the CDR3: TGTGCCACCAGCAGAGCCAGGGGCCCGAACACCGGGGAGCTGTTTTTT.

The chain recombines TRBV6-4 with TRBJ2-4, with 9 bases lining up with TRBD1. This CDR3 is 14 amino acids long. The germline gives CDR1 MRHNA, CDR2 SNTAGT. With 3 bases clipped from V and 6 bases from J, the junction kept 3 bases outside the gene matches. The CDR3 sequence: CASSEIQGANIQYF. The CDR3 DNA follows: TGTGCCAGCAGTGAGATACAGGGGGCAAACATTCAGTACTTC.

The chain recombines TRBV5-1 with TRBJ1-3, with D hard to call. From germline, CDR1 is SGHRS and CDR2 YFSETQ. Trimming pared 4 bases from V and 1 base from J, leaving 9 bases between. This CDR3 comprises 14 residues. The CDR3 bases are TGCGCCAGCAGCCCCACACTGTCTGGAAACACCATATATTTT. Protein sequence: CASSPTLSGNTIYF.

This chain uses TRBV3-1 (or the pseudogene TRBV3-2) with TRBJ2-1; 10 positions agree with TRBD1. The V and J ends lost 1 base and 2 bases, in that order; junction bases with no gene match: 5. Germline V gives CDR1 LGHDT, CDR2 YNNKEL (reference sequence). The CDR3 consists of 17 residues. CDR3 DNA: TGTGCCAGCAGCCAAGTAGCCGGGACAGGGGCCTACAATGAGCAGTTCTTC. This codes for CASSQVAGTGAYNEQFF.

The chain is built from TRBV2 and TRBJ1-1; no clear D. Trimming shortened V by 6 bases and J by 4 bases, and 12 bases separated the two germline ends. The CDR3 extends over 13 amino acids. Germline V gene sequence: CDR1 SNHLY, CDR2 FYNNEI. The CDR3 here is CASRARPGTEAFF. The CDR3 DNA reads TGTGCCAGCAGAGCTAGACCTGGCACTGAAGCTTTCTTT.

This clone was seen only once. The chain carries TRBV7-2 and TRBJ1-1; no clear D. The germline V and J ends were trimmed by 2 bases and 1 base, with 8 bases remaining between them. This CDR3 is built from 14 residues. Germline V gene data show CDR1 as SGHTA and CDR2 as FQGNSA. CDR3 loop: CASSLQSENTEAFF. CDR3 DNA sequence: TGTGCCAGCAGCTTACAATCCGAGAACACTGAAGCTTTCTTT. Complete variable domain (other parts from reference TRBV7-2 and TRBJ1-1): GAGVSQSPSNKVTEKGKDVELRCDPISGHTALYWYRQSLGQGLEFLIYFQGNSAPDKSGLPSDRFSAERTGGSVSTLTIQRTQQEDSAVYLCASSLQSENTEAFFGQGTRLTVV.

The chain uses TRBV5-1 and TRBJ2-3; 10 nucleotides align to TRBD2. The CDR3 extends over 17 amino acids. The germline gives CDR1 SGHRS, CDR2 YFSETQ. The V and J ends lost 0 bases and 5 bases, in that order; junction bases with no gene match: 9. This CDR3 reads CASSLGLAGVAVDTQYF. In nucleotides, the CDR3 is TGCGCCAGCAGCTTGGGACTAGCGGGCGTAGCTGTAGATACGCAGTATTTT.

There are a few counts of this clone. The chain carries TRBV7-9 and TRBJ2-1, with 10 bases that match TRBD2. In germline, CDR1 is SEHNR, CDR2 FQNEAQ (reference sequence). CDR3 length equals 15 residues. Losses at the gene ends were 5 bases for V and 9 bases for J; bases not matched to a gene: 10. This CDR3 reads CASSLQREGLGEQFF. CDR3 in DNA: TGTGCCAGCAGCCTCCAGCGGGAGGGCCTGGGTGAGCAGTTCTTC.

The chain couples TRBV3-1 (or the pseudogene TRBV3-2) to TRBJ1-1; 8 positions agree with TRBD1. CDR1 and CDR2 (germline): LGHDT, YNNKEL (reference sequence). The length of the CDR3 is 18 residues. V was clipped by 2 bases and J by 0 bases; unmatched bases: 11. In nucleotides, the CDR3 is TGTGCCAGCAGCCAACGGACAGGGATGTGGGGGATGAACACTGAAGCTTTCTTT. This codes for CASSQRTGMWGMNTEAFF.

This sequence joins TRBV19 and TRBJ1-5; D unclear. Germline lookup yields CDR1 LNHDA and CDR2 SQIVND (reference sequence). Trimming left V 1 base short and J 1 base short, with 5 bases between. The CDR3 is 14 residues long. CDR3 sequence reads: CASSIGGSNQPQHF. CDR3 nucleotide sequence: TGTGCCAGTAGTATAGGGGGAAGCAATCAGCCCCAGCATTTT.

V gene TRBV12-3 or TRBV12-4 combines with J gene TRBJ1-1; 7 nucleotides align to TRBD1. The V segment lost 6 bases and the J segment 8 bases; nucleotides outside the gene matches: 9. The CDR3 sequence is 13 residues long. The CDR3, as DNA: TGTGCCAGCAGGCGACAGGGAGTATCCGAAGCTTTCTTT. Amino acids: CASRRQGVSEAFF.

About this clone itself: At one boundary the junction diverges from the germline segment, which might be a read error. This rearrangement joins TRBV6-1 to TRBJ2-7; unclear D gene. Germline CDR1 and CDR2: MNHNS and SASEGT. CDR3 length: 13 amino acids. CDR3 in DNA: TGTGCCAGCAATGAACCGGAGACCTACGAGCAGTACTTC. The encoded protein is CASNEPETYEQYF.

The chain employs TRBV5-6 and TRBJ1-1; D remains unclear. The CDR3 sequence is 14 residues long. V gave up 1 base and J gave up 3 bases, with 10 bases separating them. The germline CDR1 and CDR2 sequences are SGHDT and YYEEEE. CDR3 in DNA: TGTGCCAGCAGCTTGTTCAGTAGGGACACTGAAGCTTTCTTT. The encoded protein is CASSLFSRDTEAFF.

The chain couples TRBV6-5 to TRBJ1-1, with 9 nucleotides matching TRBD1. The length of the CDR3 is 14 residues. The V gene's germline CDR1 is MNHEY and CDR2 SVGAGI. J lost 5 bases, V lost 2 bases, and 3 bases had no gene match. CDR3 DNA: TGTGCCAGCAGTTACGGGACAGGGATAACTGAAGCTTTCTTT. Its protein product is CASSYGTGITEAFF.

The J gene is TRBJ1-2, the V gene TRBV27; no clear D. Germline CDR1 reads MNHEY; CDR2 reads SMNVEV (reference sequence). Trimming took off 6 bases at V and 5 bases at J, with 13 bases between the two ends. The CDR3 sequence is 13 residues long. The CDR3 bases are TGTGCCAGCAGCTTTTCCCGCGGATATGGCTACACCTTC. As protein: CASSFSRGYGYTF.

This chain joins TRBV14 and TRBJ2-7; TRBD1 matches 8 bases. The CDR3 runs 15 residues. With 3 bases clipped from V and 0 bases from J, the junction kept 4 bases outside the gene matches. Germline V gene lookup returns CDR1 SGHDN and CDR2 FVKESK. The CDR3 nucleotides read TGTGCCAGCAGCCAGACAGGGGTAGTCTCCTACGAGCAGTACTTC. Its protein product is CASSQTGVVSYEQYF.